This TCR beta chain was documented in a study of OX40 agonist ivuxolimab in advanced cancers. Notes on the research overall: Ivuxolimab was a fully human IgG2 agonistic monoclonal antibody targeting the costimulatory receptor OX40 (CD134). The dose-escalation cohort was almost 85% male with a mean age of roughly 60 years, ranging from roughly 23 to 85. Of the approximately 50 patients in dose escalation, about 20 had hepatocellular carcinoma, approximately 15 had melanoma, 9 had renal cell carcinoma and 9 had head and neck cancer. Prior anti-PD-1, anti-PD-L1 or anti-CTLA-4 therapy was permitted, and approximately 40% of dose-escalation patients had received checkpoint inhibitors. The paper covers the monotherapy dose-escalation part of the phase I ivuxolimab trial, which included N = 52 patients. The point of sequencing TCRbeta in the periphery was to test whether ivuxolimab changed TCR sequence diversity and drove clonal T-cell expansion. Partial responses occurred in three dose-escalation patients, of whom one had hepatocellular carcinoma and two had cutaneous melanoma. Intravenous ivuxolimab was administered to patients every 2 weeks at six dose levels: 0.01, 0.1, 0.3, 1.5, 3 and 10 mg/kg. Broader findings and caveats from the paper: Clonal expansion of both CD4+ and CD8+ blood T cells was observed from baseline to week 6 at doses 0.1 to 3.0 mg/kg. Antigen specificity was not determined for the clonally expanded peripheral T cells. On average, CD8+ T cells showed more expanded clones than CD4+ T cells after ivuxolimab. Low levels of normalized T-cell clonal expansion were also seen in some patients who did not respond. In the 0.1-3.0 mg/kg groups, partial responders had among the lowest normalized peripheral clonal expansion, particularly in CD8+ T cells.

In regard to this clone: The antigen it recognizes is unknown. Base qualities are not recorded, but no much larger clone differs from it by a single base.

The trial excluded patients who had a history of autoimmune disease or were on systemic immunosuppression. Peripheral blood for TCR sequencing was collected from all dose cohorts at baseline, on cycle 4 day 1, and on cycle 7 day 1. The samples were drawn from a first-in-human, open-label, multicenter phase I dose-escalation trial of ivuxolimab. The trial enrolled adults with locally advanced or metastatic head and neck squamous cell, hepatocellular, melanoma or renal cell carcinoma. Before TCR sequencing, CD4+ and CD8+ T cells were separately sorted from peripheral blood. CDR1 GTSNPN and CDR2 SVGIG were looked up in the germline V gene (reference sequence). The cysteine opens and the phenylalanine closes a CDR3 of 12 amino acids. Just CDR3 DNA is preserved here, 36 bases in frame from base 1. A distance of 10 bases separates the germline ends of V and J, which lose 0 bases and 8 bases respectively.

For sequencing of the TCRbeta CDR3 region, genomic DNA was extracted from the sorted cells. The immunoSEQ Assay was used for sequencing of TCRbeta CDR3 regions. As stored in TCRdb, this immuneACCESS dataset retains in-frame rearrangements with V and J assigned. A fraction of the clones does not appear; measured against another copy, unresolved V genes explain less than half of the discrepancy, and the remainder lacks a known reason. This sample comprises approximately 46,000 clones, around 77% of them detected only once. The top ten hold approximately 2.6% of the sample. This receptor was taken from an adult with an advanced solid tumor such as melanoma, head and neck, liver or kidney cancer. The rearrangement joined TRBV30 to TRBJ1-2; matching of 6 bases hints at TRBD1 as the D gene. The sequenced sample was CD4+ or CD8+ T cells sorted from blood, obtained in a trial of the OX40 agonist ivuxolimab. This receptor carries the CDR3 CAWSVQDRGYTF. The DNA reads TGTGCCTGGAGTGTACAGGACAGAGGCTACACCTTC.